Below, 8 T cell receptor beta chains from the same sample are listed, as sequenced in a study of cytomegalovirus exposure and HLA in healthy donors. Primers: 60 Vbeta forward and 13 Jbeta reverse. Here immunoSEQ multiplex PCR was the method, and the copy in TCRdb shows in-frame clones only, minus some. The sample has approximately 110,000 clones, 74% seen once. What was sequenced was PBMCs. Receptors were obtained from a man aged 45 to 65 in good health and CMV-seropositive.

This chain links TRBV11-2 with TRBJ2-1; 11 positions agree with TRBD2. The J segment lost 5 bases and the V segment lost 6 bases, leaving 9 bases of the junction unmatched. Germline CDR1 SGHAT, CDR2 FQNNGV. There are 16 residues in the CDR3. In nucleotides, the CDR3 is TGTGCCAGCAGGGGCCCTAGCGGGGGGACTGACAATGAGCAGTTCTTC. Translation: CASRGPSGGTDNEQFF.

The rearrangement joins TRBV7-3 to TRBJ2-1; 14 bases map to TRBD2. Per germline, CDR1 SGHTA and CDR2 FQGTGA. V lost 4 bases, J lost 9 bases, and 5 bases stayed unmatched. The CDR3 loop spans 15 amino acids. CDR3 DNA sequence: TGTGCCAGCAGCTCGGGACTAGCGGGAGTTGGTGAGCAGTTCTTC. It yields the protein CASSSGLAGVGEQFF.

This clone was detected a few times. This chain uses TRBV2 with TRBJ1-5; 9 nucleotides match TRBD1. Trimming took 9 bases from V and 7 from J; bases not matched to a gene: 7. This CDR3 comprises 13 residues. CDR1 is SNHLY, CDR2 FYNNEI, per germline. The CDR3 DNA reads TGTGCCAGTGCGGACAGGGGCGGCCAGCCCCAGCATTTT. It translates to CASADRGGQPQHF.

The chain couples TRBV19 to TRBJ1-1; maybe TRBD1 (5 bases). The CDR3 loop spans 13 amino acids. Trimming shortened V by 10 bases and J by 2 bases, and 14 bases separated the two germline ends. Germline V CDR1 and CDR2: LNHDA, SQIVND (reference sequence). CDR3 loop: CATSRQTNTEAFF. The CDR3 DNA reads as TGTGCCACCTCCAGACAGACAAACACTGAAGCTTTCTTT.

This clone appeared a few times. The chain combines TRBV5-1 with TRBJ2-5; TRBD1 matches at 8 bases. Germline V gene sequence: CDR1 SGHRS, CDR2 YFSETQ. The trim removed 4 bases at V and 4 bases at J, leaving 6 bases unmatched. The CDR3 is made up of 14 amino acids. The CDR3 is CASSGTGGRETQYF. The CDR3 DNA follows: TGCGCCAGCAGCGGAACAGGGGGGAGAGAGACCCAGTACTTC.

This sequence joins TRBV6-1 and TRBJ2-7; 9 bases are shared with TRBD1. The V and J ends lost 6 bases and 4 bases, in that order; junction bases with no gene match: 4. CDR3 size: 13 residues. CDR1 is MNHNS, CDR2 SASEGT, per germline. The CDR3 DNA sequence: TGTGCCAGCAGGATACAGGGGGCGTACGAGCAGTACTTC. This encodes CASRIQGAYEQYF.

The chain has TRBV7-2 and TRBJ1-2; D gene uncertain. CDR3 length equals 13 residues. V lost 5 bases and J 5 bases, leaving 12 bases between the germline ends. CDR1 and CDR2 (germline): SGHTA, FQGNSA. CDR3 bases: TGTGCCAGCAGCGGGCTCAAGAGTTATGGCTACACCTTC. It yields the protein CASSGLKSYGYTF.

CDR3 region: CASSLAAGGTYEQYF. The CDR3 DNA is TGTGCCAGCAGCTTAGCGGCGGGGGGCACCTACGAGCAGTACTTC. The chain carries TRBV7-2 and TRBJ2-7, with 8 bases lining up with TRBD2. Germline V gene data show CDR1 as SGHTA and CDR2 as FQGNSA. Trimming removed 0 bases from V and 2 bases from J; junction bases left unmatched: 3. CDR3 length: 15 amino acids.